This TCR beta chain was found in a study of shared clonotypes between healthy human individuals. Unsorted PBMC replicate PCRs drew on 300 ng DNA, representing around 30,000 T cell genomes. Unsorted PBMC DNA went through sequencing on ten immunoSEQ deep assay plates. Libraries were prepared by immunoSEQ multiplex PCR; TCRdb keeps only in-frame clonotypes and omits some of them. Of about 480,000 clones listed, about four fifths were seen once; the top ten hold roughly 13%. Germline assignment: CDR1 LNHNV and CDR2 YYDKDF (reference sequence). V lost 0 bases and J lost 6, with 14 bases in between. The CDR3 consists of 16 residues. There were only Caucasian adults among the donors, and all lived in Nashville, Tennessee.

The V and J genes are TRBV15 and TRBJ2-2, with D unresolved. The sample was PBMCs. The clonotype was recovered from a woman in her forties in good health. Some clones in this sample may be carry-over from other donors' samples. CDR3 nucleotides: TGTGCCACCAGCAGAGATCTGGCTCCGGGTTCCGGGGAGCTGTTTTTT. This encodes CATSRDLAPGSGELFF.